The 23 T cell receptor beta chains below come from one sample, sequenced in a study of shared clonotypes between healthy human individuals. The table came from immunoSEQ multiplex PCR; TCRdb's copy has only in-frame clones and leaves some out. There are approximately 470,000 clones in the sample; around four fifths occur only once, and more than 10% lies in the top ten. Source material: PBMCs. Receptor source: a woman in her 40s in good health. Some clones in this sample may be carry-over from other donors' samples.

Regarding this clone: The same CDR3 arises from other DNA sequences in this sample as well. The gene calls are TRBV5-1 and TRBJ2-5; 8 nucleotides line up with TRBD2. Germline CDR1 reads SGHRS; CDR2 reads YFSETQ. Trimming at V came to 2 bases and at J to 1 base, leaving 4 bases not matched to a gene. The CDR3 runs to 15 residues. The CDR3 here is CASSFLAGGQETQYF. CDR3 nucleotides: TGCGCCAGCAGCTTCCTAGCGGGCGGCCAAGAGACCCAGTACTTC.

The J gene is TRBJ2-5, the V gene TRBV12-5; perhaps TRBD1 as D (6 bases). The CDR3 is made up of 18 amino acids. Germline CDR1 is LGHNT and CDR2 is FRNRAP. Trimming took off 2 bases at V and 7 bases at J, with 26 bases between the two ends. The CDR3 reads CASGLFCRRPGQFGTQYF. The CDR3 DNA reads as TGTGCTAGTGGTTTGTTCTGCCGCCGACCGGGACAATTTGGGACCCAGTACTTC.

This clone was seen a handful of times. This chain connects TRBV19 to TRBJ2-1; tentatively, D is TRBD1 or TRBD2 (5 bases each). The V end was cut by 7 bases, the J end by 12 bases, with 25 bases between. The CDR3 runs 15 residues. Germline V gives CDR1 LNHDA, CDR2 SQIVND (reference sequence). The CDR3 bases are TGTGCCAGTATGGCGGGTGGCTGGGGGTCTCTTGGGCAGTTCTTC. This codes for CASMAGGWGSLGQFF.

The V gene is TRBV28, the J gene TRBJ1-5; D perhaps matches TRBD1 (6 bases). Germline CDR1 reads MDHEN; CDR2 reads SYDVKM. CDR3 length: 16 residues. V was pared by 6 bases and J by 2 bases, with 17 bases between. This chain's CDR3 is CASRTRPGHGNQPQHF. The CDR3 DNA follows: TGTGCCAGCAGAACTAGACCGGGACACGGCAATCAGCCCCAGCATTTT.

The chain uses TRBV4-3 and TRBJ1-1; the D is unclear. The V gene's germline CDR1 is LGHNA and CDR2 YSLEER. Trimming cost V 0 bases and J 3 bases, with 8 bases left between them. The CDR3 extends over 14 amino acids. CDR3 DNA: TGCGCCAGCAGCCAAGACGGACGTGACACTGAAGCTTTCTTT. It translates to CASSQDGRDTEAFF.

This sequence joins TRBV5-1 and TRBJ2-3; no definite D call. V was trimmed by 0 bases and J by 4 bases, leaving 9 bases between them. CDR1 SGHRS and CDR2 YFSETQ come from the germline V gene. The CDR3 is made up of 14 amino acids. The chain's CDR3 is CASSLGTASDTQYF. The CDR3 coding sequence is TGCGCCAGCAGCTTGGGGACGGCATCAGATACGCAGTATTTT.

The rearrangement joins TRBV28 to TRBJ2-2, with D maybe TRBD2 (6 bases). The CDR3 spans 17 residues. Germline assignment: CDR1 MDHEN and CDR2 SYDVKM. V lost 6 bases to trimming and J lost 4 bases, with 21 bases between them. The CDR3 sequence is CASSPPGVFPGTGELFF. DNA for the CDR3: TGTGCCAGCAGCCCCCCGGGGGTTTTTCCGGGCACCGGGGAGCTGTTTTTT.

This clone was seen just once. This chain uses TRBV6-1 with TRBJ2-6; 7 bases are a match to TRBD1. Germline V gives CDR1 MNHNS, CDR2 SASEGT. V dropped 5 bases and J dropped 2; count of bases not matched to a gene: 3. The CDR3 is 15 amino acids. CDR3 protein: CASSPDRAGANVLTF. The CDR3 nucleotides read TGTGCCAGCAGTCCCGACAGGGCTGGGGCCAACGTCCTGACTTTC.

The chain employs TRBV6-1 and TRBJ2-7; tentatively, D is TRBD1 or TRBD2 (5 bases each). Germline values: CDR1 MNHNS, CDR2 SASEGT. The V end lost 7 bases, the J end lost 4 bases, and 11 bases lay between the germline ends. The CDR3 length is 12 residues. Here the CDR3 DNA reads TGTGCCAGCACCGATGGGGGTTACGAGCAGTACTTC. This translates into CASTDGGYEQYF.

CDR3: CAISAPGTSGRKEQFF. The CDR3 DNA is TGTGCCATCAGTGCCCCGGGGACTAGCGGGAGGAAGGAGCAGTTCTTC. This rearrangement joins TRBV10-3 to TRBJ2-1; 15 positions agree with TRBD2. With V trimmed by 4 bases and J by 10 bases, 8 bases remained unmatched. The CDR3 totals 16 residues. In germline, CDR1 is ENHRY, CDR2 SYGVKD.

The chain is built from TRBV2 and TRBJ2-3; possible D gene TRBD2, 5 bases. This CDR3 comprises 15 residues. Trimming took off 6 bases at V and 3 bases at J, with 16 bases between the two ends. Germline V gene lookup returns CDR1 SNHLY and CDR2 FYNNEI. CDR3 residues: CASRDRGRKTDTQYF. The CDR3 coding sequence is TGTGCCAGCAGGGACCGGGGTAGGAAAACAGATACGCAGTATTTT.

CDR3 DNA sequence: TGTGCCAGCAGTTTACGGAGCCGGGGGCTCTACGAGCAGTACTTC. Translation gives CASSLRSRGLYEQYF. This chain joins TRBV28 and TRBJ2-7; TRBD1 or TRBD2 may be the D gene (6 bases each). This CDR3 spans 15 amino acids. Trimming removed 2 bases at V and 3 bases at J, with 14 bases between. The V gene's germline CDR1 is MDHEN and CDR2 SYDVKM.

This clone was seen once. The genes are TRBV5-4 and TRBJ2-2; no clear D. This CDR3 has 13 residues. Trimming took 1 base from V and 6 from J, leaving 7 bases between them. Per germline, CDR1 SGHNT and CDR2 YYREEE (reference sequence). The DNA of the CDR3 is TGTGCCAGCAGCTTGTACCTATCCGGGGAGCTGTTTTTT. Protein: CASSLYLSGELFF.

The gene calls are TRBV27 and TRBJ1-6, with D possibly TRBD1 on 5 matching bases. Germline CDR1 reads MNHEY; CDR2 reads SMNVEV (reference sequence). This CDR3 is built from 15 residues. V lost 0 bases and J lost 7, with 10 bases in between. The CDR3: CASSLSAGDNSPLHF. CDR3 nucleotide sequence: TGTGCCAGCAGTTTATCCGCGGGGGACAATTCACCCCTCCACTTT.

The chain carries TRBV2 and TRBJ2-1; TRBD1 agrees at 10 bases. The germline gives CDR1 SNHLY, CDR2 FYNNEI. The CDR3 runs 14 residues. V shed 3 bases and J 4 bases; nucleotides not matched to a gene: 0. The CDR3: CASSEGQGYNEQFF. The CDR3 DNA follows: TGTGCCAGCAGTGAGGGACAGGGGTACAATGAGCAGTTCTTC.

J is TRBJ2-7 and V is TRBV29-1; the match to TRBD2 covers 7 bases. CDR1 is SQVTM, CDR2 ANQGSEA, per germline. With 5 bases clipped from V and 0 bases from J, the junction kept 4 bases outside the gene matches. This CDR3 spans 13 amino acids. DNA for the CDR3: TGCAGCGTTCGCGGGAGTTCCTCCTACGAGCAGTACTTC. Translated, it gives CSVRGSSSYEQYF.

The rearrangement joins TRBV25-1 to TRBJ1-2, with TRBD1 matching 7 bases. Germline loops: CDR1 MGHDK, CDR2 SYGVNS. The CDR3 contains 14 residues. J gave up 7 bases and V 2 bases, and 7 bases lay outside the gene matches. The CDR3 region is CASSERQGGSGYTF. The CDR3 bases are TGTGCCAGCAGTGAACGACAGGGTGGTAGTGGCTACACCTTC.

This clone has only one observation. The chain combines TRBV9 with TRBJ2-3; D unresolved. V lost 0 bases, J lost 5 bases, and 10 bases lay in between. The CDR3 sequence is 14 residues long. Looked up from germline, CDR1 is SGDLS and CDR2 is YYNGEE. The CDR3 loop is CASSVAANRDTQYF. CDR3 DNA sequence: TGTGCCAGCAGCGTAGCCGCAAATAGAGATACGCAGTATTTT.

V gene TRBV4-1 combines with J gene TRBJ2-5; the match to TRBD1 covers 7 bases. TRBJ2-7 matches the DNA end more closely, so the J call is doubtful. The germline V gene has CDR1 MGHRA and CDR2 YSYEKL. The CDR3 sequence is 13 residues long. In DNA form, the CDR3 reads TGCGCCAGCAGCCTAGACAGGGACTACGAGCAGTACTTC. It encodes CASSLDRDYEQYF.

This clone was found once. The chain has TRBV27 and TRBJ2-2, with D uncertain. The CDR3 has 13 residues. CDR1 and CDR2 (germline): MNHEY, SMNVEV (reference sequence). V lost 5 bases, J lost 6 bases, and 10 bases lay in between. This CDR3 reads CASSRLPPGELFF. The CDR3 nucleotides are TGTGCCAGCAGTAGACTTCCCCCCGGGGAGCTGTTTTTT.

This clone was counted at least ten times. This specimen includes other DNA sequences encoding the same CDR3. The chain recombines TRBV5-1 with TRBJ2-7; 7 nucleotides agree with TRBD1. The CDR3 runs to 15 residues. From germline, CDR1 is SGHRS and CDR2 YFSETQ. Unmatched junction bases numbered 11, after V lost 4 bases and J lost 4 bases. The CDR3 protein is CASSPRSDRVYEQYF. The CDR3 DNA reads as TGCGCCAGCAGCCCCAGATCCGACAGGGTATACGAGCAGTACTTC.

V gene TRBV4-3 combines with J gene TRBJ2-3; D gene unclear. Trimming took off 1 base at V and 4 bases at J, with 9 bases between the two ends. The CDR3 length is 14 residues. The germline V gene encodes CDR1 LGHNA and CDR2 YSLEER. CDR3 bases: TGCGCCAGCAGCCAAGGGCAGCCCGCAGATACGCAGTATTTT. It codes for CASSQGQPADTQYF.

V usage is TRBV5-5 and J usage is TRBJ2-7, with TRBD2 matching 12 bases. This CDR3 comprises 17 residues. Germline lookup yields CDR1 SGHKS and CDR2 YYEKEE (reference sequence). V was clipped by 0 bases and J by 2 bases; unmatched bases: 6. The chain's CDR3 is CASSLEASGRATYEQYF. The CDR3 DNA sequence: TGTGCCAGCAGCTTGGAGGCTAGCGGGAGGGCCACCTACGAGCAGTACTTC.